Presented here are 18 T cell receptor beta chains from one specimen sequenced in a study of cytomegalovirus exposure and HLA in healthy donors. Researchers ran the PCR with 60 Vbeta and 13 Jbeta primers. Assay: immunoSEQ multiplex PCR; the TCRdb copy retains only in-frame clones and omits some. The profile shows about 55,000 clones, about 82% of them singletons. Sequencing was carried out using PBMCs. Source of these receptors: a man younger than 40 in good health and CMV-seronegative.

This clone occurred a few times. The chain is built from TRBV5-4 and TRBJ1-2; D is unresolved. The germline V and J ends were trimmed by 4 bases and 5 bases, with 21 bases remaining between them. Germline V gene sequence: CDR1 SGHNT, CDR2 YYREEE (reference sequence). The CDR3 runs 16 residues. CDR3 protein: CASSPSGAGAGYGYTF. CDR3 sequence (DNA): TGTGCCAGCAGCCCATCAGGAGCGGGAGCGGGGTATGGCTACACCTTC. Full variable domain (rest looked up from reference TRBV5-4 and TRBJ1-2): ETGVTQSPTHLIKTRGQQVTLRCSSQSGHNTVSWYQQALGQGPQFIFQYYREEENGRGNFPPRFSGLQFPNYSSELNVNALELDDSALYLCASSPSGAGAGYGYTFGSGTRLTVV.

The chain is built from TRBV6-6 and TRBJ1-6; 7 positions match TRBD1. This CDR3 is built from 15 residues. Germline trimming cut 0 bases from V and 5 bases from J; bases unmatched to any gene: 1. The germline gives CDR1 MNHNY, CDR2 SVGAGI (reference sequence). CDR3 loop: CASSYSDRDNSPLHF. In DNA form, the CDR3 reads TGTGCCAGCAGTTACTCCGACAGGGATAATTCACCCCTCCACTTT.

In its sample, this clone was seen a few times. The chain joins TRBV7-9 to TRBJ1-1, with unresolved D. From germline, CDR1 is SEHNR and CDR2 FQNEAQ (reference sequence). This CDR3 comprises 13 residues. Trimming removed 3 bases from V and 1 base from J, with 6 bases in between. The CDR3: CASSLTGNTEAFF. Here the CDR3 DNA reads TGTGCCAGCAGCTTGACGGGGAACACTGAAGCTTTCTTT.

This clone was recorded once. The chain recombines TRBV7-2 with TRBJ2-7, with a weak D call TRBD2 (5 bases). Trimming removed 2 bases at V and 5 bases at J, with 7 bases between. There are 12 residues in the CDR3. The germline V gene has CDR1 SGHTA and CDR2 FQGNSA. The CDR3 nucleotides are TGTGCCAGCAGCTTATACGGGAACGAGCAGTACTTC. Its protein is CASSLYGNEQYF.

V gene TRBV4-1 combines with J gene TRBJ2-7, with a tentative D call TRBD1 (6 bases). With 0 bases removed from V and 2 bases from J, the gap between germline ends came to 11 bases. This CDR3 region has 15 residues. Germline V gene lookup returns CDR1 MGHRA and CDR2 YSYEKL. This chain's CDR3 is CASSQEITGTYEQYF. CDR3 bases: TGCGCCAGCAGCCAAGAGATTACAGGGACCTACGAGCAGTACTTC.

The rearrangement links TRBV5-1 to TRBJ1-5; D ambiguous. CDR1 and CDR2 (germline): SGHRS, YFSETQ. The germline V and J ends were trimmed by 0 bases and 5 bases, with 6 bases remaining between them. The CDR3 contains 13 residues. CDR3 residues: CASSLARDQPQHF. CDR3 bases: TGCGCCAGCAGCTTGGCCCGGGATCAGCCCCAGCATTTT.

This chain uses TRBV9 with TRBJ2-1; 9 bases align to TRBD1. Germline V gives CDR1 SGDLS, CDR2 YYNGEE. The CDR3 contains 17 residues. The ends lost 3 bases at V and 0 bases at J; junction bases unmatched: 7. The CDR3 loop is CASSENRGLSSYNEQFF. The CDR3, as DNA: TGTGCCAGCAGCGAAAACAGGGGGCTCAGCTCCTACAATGAGCAGTTCTTC.

The rearrangement uses TRBV6-5 and TRBJ1-5, with 8 bases lining up with TRBD1. The CDR3 has 14 residues. Germline CDR1 and CDR2: MNHEY and SVGAGI. The ends lost 6 bases at V and 7 bases at J; junction bases unmatched: 8. In nucleotides, the CDR3 is TGTGCCAGCAGCACCAGACAGGGGAGACAGCCCCAGCATTTT. Its protein is CASSTRQGRQPQHF.

The chain joins TRBV7-2 to TRBJ2-7, with 7 positions matching TRBD2. Trimming removed 3 bases from V and 2 bases from J; junction bases left unmatched: 10. This CDR3 has 16 amino acids. Germline V gene data show CDR1 as SGHTA and CDR2 as FQGNSA. The CDR3 region is CASSLAGGGGTYEQYF. In DNA, the CDR3 is TGTGCCAGCAGCTTGGCCGGTGGGGGGGGGACCTACGAGCAGTACTTC.

The CDR3 region is CASSPGGALGTEAFF. The CDR3 DNA sequence: TGTGCCAGCAGCCCGGGAGGGGCCTTGGGCACTGAAGCTTTCTTT. The rearrangement links TRBV14 to TRBJ1-1; D possibly corresponds to TRBD1 (5 bases). Germline CDR1 and CDR2: SGHDN and FVKESK. The CDR3 contains 15 residues. The V gene lost 4 bases and the J gene lost 4 bases, with 16 bases spanning the gap. Drawing the rest from reference TRBV14 and TRBJ1-1, the complete variable domain is EAGVTQFPSHSVIEKGQTVTLRCDPISGHDNLYWYRRVMGKEIKFLLHFVKESKQDESGMPNNRFLAERTGGTYSTLKVQPAELEDSGVYFCASSPGGALGTEAFFGQGTRLTVV.

V gene TRBV2 combines with J gene TRBJ1-1, with TRBD1 as a possible D gene (5 bases). This CDR3 region has 13 residues. The germline gives CDR1 SNHLY, CDR2 FYNNEI. Trimming stripped 4 bases from V and 1 base from J, with 7 bases between. For the CDR3, the DNA is TGTGCCAGCAGTGGACAGAAGAACACTGAAGCTTTCTTT. It translates to CASSGQKNTEAFF.

The rearrangement joins TRBV7-2 to TRBJ1-2; no reliable D call. The CDR3 contains 15 residues. Germline CDR1 reads SGHTA; CDR2 reads FQGNSA. Trimming removed 1 base from V and 0 bases from J, with 9 bases in between. Here the CDR3 reads CASSLVDQSNYGYTF. DNA of the CDR3: TGTGCCAGCAGCTTAGTTGATCAGTCTAACTATGGCTACACCTTC.

The chain employs TRBV5-1 and TRBJ2-1; D is possibly TRBD1 (6 bases). CDR3 length equals 16 residues. Germline V CDR1 and CDR2: SGHRS, YFSETQ. V gave up 1 base and J gave up 6 bases, with 17 bases separating them. In nucleotides, the CDR3 is TGCGCCAGCAGCTTGTCGGTCAGGGGTGGGAGCAATGAGCAGTTCTTC. Its protein is CASSLSVRGGSNEQFF.

The CDR3 reads CASTTSWRRGSPEAFF. The CDR3 DNA reads TGTGCCAGTACGACCTCCTGGCGGAGGGGATCTCCTGAAGCTTTCTTT. V usage is TRBV19 and J usage is TRBJ1-1; a possible D gene is TRBD1 (5 bases). CDR1 and CDR2 from the germline V gene are LNHDA and SQIVND (reference sequence). The CDR3 runs 16 residues. Trimming cost V 7 bases and J 6 bases, with 24 bases left between them.

This clone came up a few times. The chain recombines TRBV6-1 with TRBJ2-1, with D possibly being TRBD1 (6 bases). The CDR3 covers 10 residues. The germline V gene encodes CDR1 MNHNS and CDR2 SASEGT. Between the trimmed V and J ends, which lost 6 bases and 14 bases, there was a span of 11 bases. The CDR3 coding sequence is TGTGCCAGCAGCCGACAGGTTGAGTTCTTC. Amino acid sequence: CASSRQVEFF.

This clone has a single count. The rearrangement links TRBV19 to TRBJ1-5; the D is unclear. V gave up 9 bases and J gave up 3 bases, with 21 bases separating them. CDR3 length: 16 amino acids. Germline CDR1 reads LNHDA; CDR2 reads SQIVND (reference sequence). The CDR3 here is CASEKSGSLINQPQHF. CDR3 in DNA: TGTGCCAGCGAAAAAAGTGGGAGCCTCATCAATCAGCCCCAGCATTTT.

The chain uses TRBV2 and TRBJ2-5; D might be TRBD1 (5 bases). The J call may be incorrect, as the DNA end agrees better with TRBJ2-7. The length of the CDR3 is 15 residues. Germline assignment: CDR1 SNHLY and CDR2 FYNNEI. CDR3 amino acids: CARPLQAPSSYEQYF. As DNA, the CDR3 is TGTGCCAGACCCCTACAGGCACCAAGCTCCTACGAGCAGTACTTC.

The chain combines TRBV18 with TRBJ2-7, with 11 bases identical to TRBD2. Germline V gene sequence: CDR1 KGHSH, CDR2 LQKENI. CDR3 length: 18 amino acids. With 3 bases clipped from V and 1 base from J, the junction kept 11 bases outside the gene matches. The CDR3 sequence: CASSPAGLAGGGSYEQYF. Written as DNA, the CDR3 is TGTGCCAGCTCACCGGCCGGACTAGCGGGCGGAGGTTCCTACGAGCAGTACTTC.